These T cell receptor beta chains were read from a single sample in a study of blood T cell repertoires in COVID-19. Method: immunoSEQ multiplex PCR; TCRdb's copy keeps in-frame clones and lacks some. The sample carries approximately 200,000 clones, approximately 88% recorded once. Sequenced: PBMCs or T cells enriched from blood (not recorded which). The receptors stem from a man aged 18 to 30 with acute COVID-19. Both conserved end residues are part of each CDR3. A D gene is named only where the DNA matches it firmly. Clone size is not always given. Where it is, it says once, few, many or a class for expanded clones.

size: few
J: TRBJ1-5
D: NA
V: TRBV20-1
DNA: TGCAGTGCTAGTTCAGGGGGCAATCAGCCCCAGCATTTT
CDR3: CSASSGGNQPQHF

size: NA
J: TRBJ2-2
D: NA
V: TRBV7-8
DNA: TGTGCCAGCAGCTTAATGACAGGAGGAACCGGGGAGCTGTTTTTT
CDR3: CASSLMTGGTGELFF

size: NA
J: TRBJ1-1
D: TRBD1
V: TRBV29-1
DNA: TGCAGCGTACACCGCGGGACAGGGTCGGGGACTGAAGCTTTCTTT
CDR3: CSVHRGTGSGTEAFF

size: once
J: TRBJ1-5
D: NA
V: TRBV29-1
DNA: TGCAGCGTTGCCCAGGGCAGCAATCAGCCCCAGCATTTT
CDR3: CSVAQGSNQPQHF

size: NA
J: TRBJ1-1
D: NA
V: TRBV4-1
DNA: TGCGCCAGCAGCCAAGGGGGCCCGAACACTGAAGCTTTCTTT
CDR3: CASSQGGPNTEAFF

size: NA
J: TRBJ1-3
D: NA
V: TRBV2
DNA: TGTGCCAGCAGTGAACAAGGACAGTTAGCTGGAAACACCATATATTTT
CDR3: CASSEQGQLAGNTIYF

size: NA
J: TRBJ2-7
D: TRBD2
V: TRBV27
DNA: TGTGCCAGCAGTGATCGGTCGAGCGGGAGACACGAGCAGTACTTC
CDR3: CASSDRSSGRHEQYF

size: once
J: TRBJ2-3
D: NA
V: TRBV24-1
DNA: TGTGCCACCAGTGATTTGAAGGGGGTCTGGGGCACAGATACGCAGTATTTT
CDR3: CATSDLKGVWGTDTQYF

size: NA
J: TRBJ2-2
D: NA
V: TRBV7-8
DNA: TGTGCCAGCAGCTTAAAAGGGGCGCTGGTTACCGGGGAGCTGTTTTTT
CDR3: CASSLKGALVTGELFF

size: NA
J: TRBJ2-7
D: TRBD2
V: TRBV11-2
DNA: TGTGCCAGCAGAAAGACTAGCGGAAGCTCCTACGAGCAGTACTTC
CDR3: CASRKTSGSSYEQYF

size: few
J: TRBJ2-1
D: TRBD2
V: TRBV28
DNA: TGTGCCAGCAGTACGGGACTAGCGGGAGTTGGTCATGAGCAGTTCTTC
CDR3: CASSTGLAGVGHEQFF

size: NA
J: TRBJ1-2
D: TRBD1
V: TRBV5-1
DNA: TGCGCCAGCAGCGGACGGGACAGGAACACAGGTGGCTACACCTTC
CDR3: CASSGRDRNTGGYTF

size: NA
J: TRBJ2-7
D: TRBD2
V: TRBV5-1
DNA: TGCGCCAGCAGCTTGGCCCCTAGCGGGAAGGACTACGAGCAGTACTTC
CDR3: CASSLAPSGKDYEQYF

size: NA
J: TRBJ1-5
D: TRBD1
V: TRBV19
DNA: TGTGCCACCTCGCGACAGGGTTTGGATCAGCCCCAGCATTTT
CDR3: CATSRQGLDQPQHF